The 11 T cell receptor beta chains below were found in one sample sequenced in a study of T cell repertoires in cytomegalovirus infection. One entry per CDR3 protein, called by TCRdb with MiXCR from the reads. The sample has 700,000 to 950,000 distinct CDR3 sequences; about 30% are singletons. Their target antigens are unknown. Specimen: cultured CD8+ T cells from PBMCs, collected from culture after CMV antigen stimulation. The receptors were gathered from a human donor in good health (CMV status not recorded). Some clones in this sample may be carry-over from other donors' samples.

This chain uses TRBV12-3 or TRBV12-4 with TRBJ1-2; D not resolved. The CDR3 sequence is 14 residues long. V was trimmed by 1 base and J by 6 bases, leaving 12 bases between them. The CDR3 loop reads CASSLGLQNDGYTF. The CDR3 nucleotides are TGTGCCAGCAGTTTAGGTCTACAGAACGATGGCTACACCTTC.

CDR3 region: CATGEGWDTGELFF. The CDR3 DNA is TGTGCCACCGGGGAGGGGTGGGACACCGGGGAGCTGTTTTTT. The chain joins TRBV19 to TRBJ2-2; 7 bases align to TRBD2. The V and J ends lost 10 bases and 3 bases, in that order; junction bases with no gene match: 8. The CDR3 runs to 14 residues. The germline V gene has CDR1 LNHDA and CDR2 SQIVND (reference sequence). Variable domain in full (rest from reference TRBV19 and TRBJ2-2): DGGITQSPKYLFRKEGQNVTLSCEQNLNHDAMYWYRQDPGQGLRLIYYSQIVNDFQKGDIAEGYSVSREKKESFPLTVTSAQKNPTAFYLCATGEGWDTGELFFGEGSRLTVL.

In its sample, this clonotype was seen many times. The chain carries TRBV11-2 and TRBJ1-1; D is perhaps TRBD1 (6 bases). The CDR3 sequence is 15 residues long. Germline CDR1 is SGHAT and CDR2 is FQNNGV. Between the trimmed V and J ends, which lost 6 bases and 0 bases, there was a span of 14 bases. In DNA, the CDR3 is TGTGCCAGCAGTCCCTGGAGGGGGATGAACACTGAAGCTTTCTTT. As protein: CASSPWRGMNTEAFF. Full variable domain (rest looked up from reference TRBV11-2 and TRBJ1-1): EAGVAQSPRYKIIEKRQSVAFWCNPISGHATLYWYQQILGQGPKLLIQFQNNGVVDDSQLPKDRFSAERLKGVDSTLKIQPAKLEDSAVYLCASSPWRGMNTEAFFGQGTRLTVV.

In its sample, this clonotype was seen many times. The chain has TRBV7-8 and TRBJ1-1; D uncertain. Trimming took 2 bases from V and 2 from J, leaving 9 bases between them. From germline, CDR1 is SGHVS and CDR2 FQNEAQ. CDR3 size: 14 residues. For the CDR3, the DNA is TGTGCCAGCAGCTTATTCCGTTTTAACACTGAAGCTTTCTTT. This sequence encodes CASSLFRFNTEAFF.

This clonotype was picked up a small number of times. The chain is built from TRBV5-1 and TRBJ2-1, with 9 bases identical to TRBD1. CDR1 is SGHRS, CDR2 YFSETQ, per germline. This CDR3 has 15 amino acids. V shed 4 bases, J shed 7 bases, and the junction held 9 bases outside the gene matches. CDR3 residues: CASSTAGTGRNEQFF. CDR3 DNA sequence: TGCGCCAGCAGCACCGCCGGGACAGGGAGGAATGAGCAGTTCTTC.

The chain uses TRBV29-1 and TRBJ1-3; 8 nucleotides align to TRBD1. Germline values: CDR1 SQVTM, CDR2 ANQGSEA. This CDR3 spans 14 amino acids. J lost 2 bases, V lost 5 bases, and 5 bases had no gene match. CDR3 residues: CSVTTGVTGNTIYF. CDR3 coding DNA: TGCAGCGTTACGACAGGGGTAACTGGAAACACCATATATTTT. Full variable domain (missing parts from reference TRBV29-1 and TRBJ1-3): SAVISQKPSRDICQRGTSLTIQCQVDSQVTMMFWYRQQPGQSLTLIATANQGSEATYESGFVIDKFPISRPNLTFSTLTVSNMSPEDSSIYLCSVTTGVTGNTIYFGEGSWLTVV.

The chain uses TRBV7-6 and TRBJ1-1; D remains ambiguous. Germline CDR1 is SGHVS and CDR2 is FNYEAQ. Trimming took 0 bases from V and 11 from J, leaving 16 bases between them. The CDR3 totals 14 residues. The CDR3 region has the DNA TGTGCCAGCAGCTTAGCGATGGGAGTGGTCGGGGCTTTCTTT. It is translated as CASSLAMGVVGAFF.

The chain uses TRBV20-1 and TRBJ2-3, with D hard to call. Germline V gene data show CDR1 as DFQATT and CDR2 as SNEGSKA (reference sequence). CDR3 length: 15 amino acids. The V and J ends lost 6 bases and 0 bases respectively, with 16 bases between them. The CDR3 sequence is CSAPTRPPSTDTQYF. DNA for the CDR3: TGCAGTGCGCCGACTCGACCCCCGAGCACAGATACGCAGTATTTT.

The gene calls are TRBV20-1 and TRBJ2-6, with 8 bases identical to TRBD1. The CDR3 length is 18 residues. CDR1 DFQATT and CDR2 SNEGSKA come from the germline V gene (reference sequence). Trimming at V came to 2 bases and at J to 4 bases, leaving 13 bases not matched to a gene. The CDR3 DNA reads TGCAGTGCTAGACGACAGGGGATAAACTCTTTCGGGGCCAACGTCCTGACTTTC. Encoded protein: CSARRQGINSFGANVLTF.

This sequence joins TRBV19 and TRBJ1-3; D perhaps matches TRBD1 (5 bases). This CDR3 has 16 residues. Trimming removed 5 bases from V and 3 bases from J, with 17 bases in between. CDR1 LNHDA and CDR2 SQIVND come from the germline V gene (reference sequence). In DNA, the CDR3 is TGTGCCAGTAGTCCGGGGCCAGCCCTAAGTGGAAACACCATATATTTT. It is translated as CASSPGPALSGNTIYF. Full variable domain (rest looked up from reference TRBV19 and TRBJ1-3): DGGITQSPKYLFRKEGQNVTLSCEQNLNHDAMYWYRQDPGQGLRLIYYSQIVNDFQKGDIAEGYSVSREKKESFPLTVTSAQKNPTAFYLCASSPGPALSGNTIYFGEGSWLTVV.

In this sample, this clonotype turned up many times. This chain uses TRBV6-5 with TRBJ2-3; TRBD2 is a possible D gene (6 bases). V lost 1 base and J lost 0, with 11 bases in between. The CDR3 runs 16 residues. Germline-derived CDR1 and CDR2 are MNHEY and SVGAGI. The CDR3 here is CASSYWLASSTDTQYF. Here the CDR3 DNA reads TGTGCCAGCAGTTACTGGCTAGCGTCTAGCACAGATACGCAGTATTTT.